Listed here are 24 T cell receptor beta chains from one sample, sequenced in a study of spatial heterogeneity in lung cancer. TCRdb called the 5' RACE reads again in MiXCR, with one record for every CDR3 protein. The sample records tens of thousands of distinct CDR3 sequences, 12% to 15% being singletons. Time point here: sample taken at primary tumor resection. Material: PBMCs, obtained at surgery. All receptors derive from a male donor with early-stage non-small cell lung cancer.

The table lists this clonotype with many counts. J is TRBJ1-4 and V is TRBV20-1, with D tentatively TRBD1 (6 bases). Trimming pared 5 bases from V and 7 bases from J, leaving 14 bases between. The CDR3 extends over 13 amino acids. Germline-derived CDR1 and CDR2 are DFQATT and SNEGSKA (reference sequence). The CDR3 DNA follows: TGCAGTGCTGGACCGGGACACGGTGAAAAACTGTTTTTT. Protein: CSAGPGHGEKLFF.

The CDR3 loop reads CASSFRYPGRSNTGELFF. The CDR3 DNA reads as TGTGCCAGCAGCTTCCGGTATCCAGGCCGGTCGAACACCGGGGAGCTGTTTTTT. The rearrangement uses TRBV5-6 and TRBJ2-2; D is unclear. V dropped 2 bases and J dropped 0 bases, with 17 bases sitting between them. There are 18 residues in the CDR3. Germline V gene data show CDR1 as SGHDT and CDR2 as YYEEEE. The variable domain in full, completed from reference TRBV5-6 and TRBJ2-2, reads DAGVTQSPTHLIKTRGQQVTLRCSPKSGHDTVSWYQQALGQGPQFIFQYYEEEERQRGNFPDRFSGHQFPNYSSELNVNALLLGDSALYLCASSFRYPGRSNTGELFFGEGSRLTVL.

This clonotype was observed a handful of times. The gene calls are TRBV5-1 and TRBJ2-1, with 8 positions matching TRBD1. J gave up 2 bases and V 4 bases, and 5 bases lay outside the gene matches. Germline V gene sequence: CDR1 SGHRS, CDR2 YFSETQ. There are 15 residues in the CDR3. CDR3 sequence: CASSPDRVAYNEQFF. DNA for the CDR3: TGCGCCAGCAGCCCGGACAGGGTCGCCTACAATGAGCAGTTCTTC.

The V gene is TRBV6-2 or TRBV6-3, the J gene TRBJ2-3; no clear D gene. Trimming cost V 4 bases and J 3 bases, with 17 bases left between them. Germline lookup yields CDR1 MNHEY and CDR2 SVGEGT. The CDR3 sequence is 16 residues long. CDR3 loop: CASSFSRGVGTDTQYF. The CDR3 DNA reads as TGTGCCAGCAGTTTCTCGAGAGGAGTGGGGACAGATACGCAGTATTTT.

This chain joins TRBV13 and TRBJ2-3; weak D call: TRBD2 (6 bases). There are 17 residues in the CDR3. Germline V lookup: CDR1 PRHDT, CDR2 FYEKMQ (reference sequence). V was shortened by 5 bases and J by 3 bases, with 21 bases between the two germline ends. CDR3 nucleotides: TGTGCCAGCAGCGGGCCTAGCGCGCAAGGCGGTACAGATACGCAGTATTTT. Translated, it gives CASSGPSAQGGTDTQYF.

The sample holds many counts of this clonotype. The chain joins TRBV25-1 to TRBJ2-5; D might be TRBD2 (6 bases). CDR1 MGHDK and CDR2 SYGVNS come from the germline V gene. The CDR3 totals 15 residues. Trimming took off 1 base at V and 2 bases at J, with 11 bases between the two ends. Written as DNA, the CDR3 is TGTGCCAGCAGTGAATCGGGGGTACTACAAGAGACCCAGTACTTC. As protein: CASSESGVLQETQYF.

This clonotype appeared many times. The CDR3 region is CASSQHTVDGKYNEQFF. In DNA form, the CDR3 reads TGTGCCAGCAGTCAACATACCGTCGATGGGAAATACAATGAGCAGTTCTTC. The chain joins TRBV28 to TRBJ2-1; D is ambiguous. Looked up from germline, CDR1 is MDHEN and CDR2 is SYDVKM. There are 17 residues in the CDR3. The germline V and J ends were trimmed by 5 bases and 4 bases, with 21 bases remaining between them.

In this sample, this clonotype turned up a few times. CDR3 DNA sequence: TGTGCCAGCAGTTTAAATCCGGGGACTGAAGCTTTCTTT. Its protein is CASSLNPGTEAFF. V and J are TRBV12-3 or TRBV12-4 and TRBJ1-1; D ambiguous. V was shortened by 2 bases and J by 5 bases, with 9 bases between the two germline ends. CDR3 length: 13 amino acids.

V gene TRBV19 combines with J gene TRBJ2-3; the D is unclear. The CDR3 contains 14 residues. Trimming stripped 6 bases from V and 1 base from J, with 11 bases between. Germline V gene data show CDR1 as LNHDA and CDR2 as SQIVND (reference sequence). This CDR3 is CASSPVVRTDTQYF. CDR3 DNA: TGTGCCAGTAGCCCCGTGGTCCGCACAGATACGCAGTATTTT.

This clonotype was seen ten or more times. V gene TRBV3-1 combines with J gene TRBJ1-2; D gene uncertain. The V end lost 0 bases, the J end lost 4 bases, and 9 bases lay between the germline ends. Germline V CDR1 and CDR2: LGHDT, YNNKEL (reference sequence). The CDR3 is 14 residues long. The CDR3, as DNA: TGTGCCAGCAGCCAAGACGCAGGCTCCTATGGCTACACCTTC. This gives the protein CASSQDAGSYGYTF.

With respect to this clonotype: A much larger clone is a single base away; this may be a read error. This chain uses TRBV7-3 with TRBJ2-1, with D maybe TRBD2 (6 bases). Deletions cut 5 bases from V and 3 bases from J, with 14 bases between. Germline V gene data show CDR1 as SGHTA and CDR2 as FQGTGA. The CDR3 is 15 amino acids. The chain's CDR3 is CASSAGPADYNEQFF. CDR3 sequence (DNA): TGTGCCAGCAGCGCGGGACCAGCGGACTACAATGAGCAGTTCTTC.

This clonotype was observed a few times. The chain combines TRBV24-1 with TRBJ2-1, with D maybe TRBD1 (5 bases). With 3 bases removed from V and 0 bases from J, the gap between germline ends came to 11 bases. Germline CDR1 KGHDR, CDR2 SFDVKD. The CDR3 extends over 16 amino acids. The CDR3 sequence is CATSDPDRSSYNEQFF. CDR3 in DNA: TGTGCCACCAGTGATCCCGACAGAAGCTCCTACAATGAGCAGTTCTTC.

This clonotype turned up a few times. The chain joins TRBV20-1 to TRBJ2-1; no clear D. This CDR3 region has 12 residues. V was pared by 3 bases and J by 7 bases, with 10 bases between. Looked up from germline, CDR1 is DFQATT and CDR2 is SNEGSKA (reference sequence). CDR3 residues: CSASGQSNEQFF. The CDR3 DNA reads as TGCAGTGCTAGCGGCCAGTCAAATGAGCAGTTCTTC.

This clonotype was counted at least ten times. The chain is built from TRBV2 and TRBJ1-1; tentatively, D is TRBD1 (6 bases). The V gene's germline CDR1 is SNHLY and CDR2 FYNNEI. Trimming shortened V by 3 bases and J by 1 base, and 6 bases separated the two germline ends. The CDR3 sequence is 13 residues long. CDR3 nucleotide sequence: TGTGCCAGCAGTGAGGACAGGAACACTGAAGCTTTCTTT. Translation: CASSEDRNTEAFF. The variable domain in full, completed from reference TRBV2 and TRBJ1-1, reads EPEVTQTPSHQVTQMGQEVILRCVPISNHLYFYWYRQILGQKVEFLVSFYNNEISEKSEIFDDQFSVERPDGSNFTLKIRSTKLEDSAMYFCASSEDRNTEAFFGQGTRLTVV.

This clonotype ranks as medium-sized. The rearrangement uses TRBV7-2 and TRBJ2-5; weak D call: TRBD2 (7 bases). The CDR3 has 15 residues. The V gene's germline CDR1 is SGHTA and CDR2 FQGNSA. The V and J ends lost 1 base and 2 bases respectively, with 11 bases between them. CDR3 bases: TGTGCCAGCAGCTTAGACGGGGGGCCGCAAGAGACCCAGTACTTC. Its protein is CASSLDGGPQETQYF.

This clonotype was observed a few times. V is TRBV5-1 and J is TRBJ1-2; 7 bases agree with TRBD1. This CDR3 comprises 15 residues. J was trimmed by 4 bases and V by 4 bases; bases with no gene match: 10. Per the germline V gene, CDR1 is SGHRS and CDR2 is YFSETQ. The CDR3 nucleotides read TGCGCCAGCAGCGAAGACAACAGGGGACCCTATGGCTACACCTTC. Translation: CASSEDNRGPYGYTF.

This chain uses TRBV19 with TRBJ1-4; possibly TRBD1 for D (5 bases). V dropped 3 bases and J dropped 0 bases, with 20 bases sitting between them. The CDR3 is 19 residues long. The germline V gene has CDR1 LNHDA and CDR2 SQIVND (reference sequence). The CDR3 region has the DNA TGTGCCAGTAGTATTCGTTGGGACGTGAGAAGGGCAACTAATGAAAAACTGTTTTTT. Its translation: CASSIRWDVRRATNEKLFF.

The CDR3 spells CASSHPWGGQTQYF. The CDR3, as DNA: TGTGCCAGCAGCCATCCCTGGGGGGGCCAGACCCAGTACTTC. The rearrangement links TRBV25-1 to TRBJ2-5; D is perhaps TRBD2 (7 bases). CDR1 and CDR2 from the germline V gene are MGHDK and SYGVNS. Trimming shortened V by 6 bases and J by 6 bases, and 17 bases separated the two germline ends. The CDR3 has 14 residues.

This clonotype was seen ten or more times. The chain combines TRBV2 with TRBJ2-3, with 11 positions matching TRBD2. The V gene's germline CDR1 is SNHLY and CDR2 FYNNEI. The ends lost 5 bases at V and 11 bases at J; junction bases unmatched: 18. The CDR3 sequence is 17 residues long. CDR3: CASSHFTSGGPAGVQYF. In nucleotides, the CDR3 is TGTGCCAGCAGTCATTTCACTAGCGGGGGACCCGCGGGTGTGCAGTATTTT.

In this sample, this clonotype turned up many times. The CDR3 spells CASSLGRKDEKLFF. The CDR3 DNA is TGCGCCAGCAGCTTGGGAAGGAAGGATGAAAAACTGTTTTTT. The chain has TRBV5-1 and TRBJ1-4; D gene unclear. The CDR3 length is 14 residues. The germline V and J ends were trimmed by 0 bases and 6 bases, with 9 bases remaining between them. Germline V gives CDR1 SGHRS, CDR2 YFSETQ.

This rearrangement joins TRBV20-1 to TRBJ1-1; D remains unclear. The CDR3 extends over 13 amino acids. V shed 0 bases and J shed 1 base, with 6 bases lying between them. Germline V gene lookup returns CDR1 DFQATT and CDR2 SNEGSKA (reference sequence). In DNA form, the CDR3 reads TGCAGTGCTAGAGATCCCACGAACACTGAAGCTTTCTTT. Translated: CSARDPTNTEAFF.

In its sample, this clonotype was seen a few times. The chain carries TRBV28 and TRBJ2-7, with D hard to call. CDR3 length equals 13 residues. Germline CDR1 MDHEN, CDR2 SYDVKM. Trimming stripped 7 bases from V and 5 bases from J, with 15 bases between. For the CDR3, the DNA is TGTGCCAGCACTCCCGTCCTTATCGACGAGCAGTACTTC. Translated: CASTPVLIDEQYF.

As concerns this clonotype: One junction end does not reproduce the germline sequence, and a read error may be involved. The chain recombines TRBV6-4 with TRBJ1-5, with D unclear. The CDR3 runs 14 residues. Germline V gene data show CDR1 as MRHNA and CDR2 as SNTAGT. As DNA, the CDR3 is TGTGCCAGCAGGGGCGTTTATGGCAATCGGCCCCAGCATTTT. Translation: CASRGVYGNRPQHF.

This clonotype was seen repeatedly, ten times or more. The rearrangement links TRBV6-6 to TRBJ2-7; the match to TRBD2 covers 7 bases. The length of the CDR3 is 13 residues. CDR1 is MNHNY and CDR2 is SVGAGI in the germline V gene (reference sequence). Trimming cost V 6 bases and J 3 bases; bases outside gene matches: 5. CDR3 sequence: CASRLGLGYEQYF. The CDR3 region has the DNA TGTGCCAGCAGACTCGGACTAGGCTACGAGCAGTACTTC.